Listed here are 16 T cell receptor beta chains from one sample, sequenced in a study of OX40 agonist ivuxolimab in advanced cancers. Profiled with immunoSEQ multiplex PCR; TCRdb holds only in-frame clones, not every one. The sample has fewer than 55,000 clones, 87% seen once. This specimen was CD4+ or CD8+ T cells sorted from blood, taken in a trial of the OX40 agonist ivuxolimab. Every receptor here comes from an adult with an advanced solid tumor such as melanoma, head and neck, liver or kidney cancer.

This chain links TRBV5-4 with TRBJ2-2; possibly TRBD2 for D (6 bases). This CDR3 is built from 16 residues. Trimming took off 4 bases at V and 6 bases at J, with 19 bases between the two ends. Germline CDR1 and CDR2: SGHNT and YYREEE (reference sequence). The CDR3 here is CASSPGGAERAGELFF. The CDR3 DNA is TGTGCCAGCAGCCCCGGAGGGGCGGAGCGGGCCGGGGAGCTGTTTTTT.

The V and J genes are TRBV27 and TRBJ2-1; D not certain. The germline gives CDR1 MNHEY, CDR2 SMNVEV (reference sequence). With 3 bases removed from V and 8 bases from J, the gap between germline ends came to 17 bases. The CDR3 contains 15 residues. The CDR3 DNA is TGTGCCAGCAGTTTTTCAACGGTAGGGTTGGATGAGCAGTTCTTC. This sequence encodes CASSFSTVGLDEQFF.

This chain joins TRBV5-6 and TRBJ1-6, with TRBD1 as a possible D gene (6 bases). The V end lost 4 bases, the J end lost 7 bases, and 21 bases lay between the germline ends. The length of the CDR3 is 17 residues. Germline CDR1 and CDR2: SGHDT and YYEEEE. The DNA of the CDR3 is TGTGCCAGCAGCCCCCTTAGGGGGGGAAAGGGAAATTCACCCCTCCACTTT. Translated: CASSPLRGGKGNSPLHF.

The V call is TRBV7-2, the J call TRBJ2-7; D is unresolved. In germline, CDR1 is SGHTA, CDR2 FQGNSA. The CDR3 covers 15 residues. Trimming cost V 4 bases and J 0 bases, with 13 bases left between them. CDR3 DNA: TGTGCCAGCAGCTCTTATGCGGCGTACTCCTACGAGCAGTACTTC. It specifies CASSSYAAYSYEQYF. The full variable domain, completed using reference TRBV7-2 and TRBJ2-7, is GAGVSQSPSNKVTEKGKDVELRCDPISGHTALYWYRQSLGQGLEFLIYFQGNSAPDKSGLPSDRFSAERTGGSVSTLTIQRTQQEDSAVYLCASSSYAAYSYEQYFGPGTRLTVT.

The chain links TRBV19 to TRBJ2-1; D is undetermined. The CDR3 spans 14 residues. Germline V CDR1 and CDR2: LNHDA, SQIVND (reference sequence). Trimming shortened V by 3 bases and J by 10 bases, and 16 bases separated the two germline ends. The CDR3 sequence is CASSITLLQAEQFF. Here the CDR3 DNA reads TGTGCCAGTAGTATCACCCTGCTGCAGGCGGAGCAGTTCTTC.

The chain links TRBV29-1 to TRBJ2-7, with 12 bases lining up with TRBD1. Germline V lookup: CDR1 SQVTM, CDR2 ANQGSEA. Trimming removed 7 bases from V and 2 bases from J; junction bases left unmatched: 3. The CDR3 contains 13 residues. CDR3 protein: CSAGTGGTYEQYF. In nucleotides, the CDR3 is TGCAGCGCTGGGACAGGGGGCACCTACGAGCAGTACTTC.

With regard to this clone: The sample has other DNA sequences that encode this CDR3 too. V is TRBV9 and J is TRBJ1-5; perhaps TRBD1 as D (6 bases). CDR3 length: 14 residues. Trimming cost V 3 bases and J 3 bases, with 10 bases left between them. Germline V gives CDR1 SGDLS, CDR2 YYNGEE. This chain's CDR3 is CASSARDNNQPQHF. For the CDR3, the DNA is TGTGCCAGCAGCGCCCGGGACAACAATCAGCCCCAGCATTTT.

The chain recombines TRBV7-9 with TRBJ2-7; TRBD1 might be the D (6 bases). CDR1 is SEHNR and CDR2 is FQNEAQ in the germline V gene (reference sequence). The CDR3 totals 18 residues. Trimming stripped 1 base from V and 4 bases from J, with 23 bases between. CDR3 amino acids: CASSLDRKGTGLGYEQYV. The CDR3 DNA is TGTGCCAGCAGCTTAGACAGAAAGGGTACAGGGCTGGGGTACGAGCAGTACGTC.

The chain links TRBV6-1 to TRBJ1-1; the D is unclear. V lost 5 bases and J 8 bases, leaving 18 bases between the germline ends. CDR3 length equals 14 residues. The germline CDR1 and CDR2 sequences are MNHNS and SASEGT. This CDR3 is CASSHPHKSEEAFF. The CDR3 coding sequence is TGTGCCAGCAGTCACCCCCATAAATCCGAGGAAGCTTTCTTT.

Worth noting for this clone: The same CDR3 is also encoded by other DNA sequences in this sample. V and J are TRBV28 and TRBJ2-5; D is undetermined. V was trimmed by 5 bases and J by 5 bases, leaving 6 bases between them. The CDR3 consists of 11 residues. Germline assignment: CDR1 MDHEN and CDR2 SYDVKM. The CDR3 protein is CASSLRETQYF. CDR3 nucleotides: TGTGCCAGCAGTCTCCGGGAGACCCAGTACTTC. Variable domain in full (rest from reference TRBV28 and TRBJ2-5): DVKVTQSSRYLVKRTGEKVFLECVQDMDHENMFWYRQDPGLGLRLIYFSYDVKMKEKGDIPEGYSVSREKKERFSLILESASTNQTSMYLCASSLRETQYFGPGTRLLVL.

The sample holds a few counts of this clone. The genes are TRBV14 and TRBJ2-3; 9 bases are shared with TRBD2. CDR1 is SGHDN and CDR2 is FVKESK in the germline V gene. The CDR3 has 16 amino acids. V lost 4 bases, J lost 8 bases, and 13 bases stayed unmatched. The CDR3 sequence is CASSRGTSIAQGTQYF. The CDR3 nucleotides read TGTGCCAGCAGCCGAGGGACTAGCATAGCCCAGGGTACGCAGTATTTT.

The rearrangement joins TRBV7-9 to TRBJ1-1, with D perhaps TRBD1 (5 bases). Trimming stripped 5 bases from V and 2 bases from J, with 12 bases between. This CDR3 region has 14 residues. CDR1 is SEHNR and CDR2 is FQNEAQ in the germline V gene (reference sequence). The CDR3 nucleotides read TGTGCCAGCAGCCCAATGACAGTAAACACTGAAGCTTTCTTT. This gives the protein CASSPMTVNTEAFF.

The genes are TRBV6-5 and TRBJ1-6; no reliable D call. In germline, CDR1 is MNHEY, CDR2 SVGAGI. The CDR3 is made up of 14 amino acids. V was pared by 8 bases and J by 8 bases, with 16 bases between. This CDR3 is CASRELEGDSPLHF. The CDR3 DNA reads TGTGCCAGCCGGGAGCTAGAGGGCGATTCACCCCTCCACTTT.

The chain has TRBV6-1 and TRBJ2-7; D uncertain. CDR1 and CDR2 from the germline V gene are MNHNS and SASEGT. V lost 5 bases, J lost 7 bases, and 9 bases lay in between. The CDR3 sequence is 11 residues long. CDR3 sequence (DNA): TGTGCCAGCAGTCGGGTAGTAGAGCAGTACTTC. Encoded protein: CASSRVVEQYF.

By share of the sample, this clone is medium-sized. The chain recombines TRBV30 with TRBJ1-3; perhaps TRBD1 as D (5 bases). Germline-derived CDR1 and CDR2 are GTSNPN and SVGIG (reference sequence). This CDR3 comprises 13 residues. The V and J ends lost 5 bases and 1 base respectively, with 9 bases between them. CDR3 sequence: CAWQGESGNTIYF. In DNA form, the CDR3 reads TGTGCCTGGCAGGGAGAATCTGGAAACACCATATATTTT.

The chain uses TRBV10-3 and TRBJ1-4; D call uncertain. CDR3 length equals 14 residues. Trimming shortened V by 3 bases and J by 1 base, and 6 bases separated the two germline ends. Per the germline V gene, CDR1 is ENHRY and CDR2 is SYGVKD. Here the CDR3 reads CAISEGGTNEKLFF. CDR3 nucleotide sequence: TGTGCCATCAGTGAAGGTGGAACTAATGAAAAACTGTTTTTT.